This T cell receptor (beta chain) derives from a study of blood T cells in healthy people across ages. Whole-study results and caveats: Whereas aged donors had fewer naive CD4+ cells, long-lived donors had more of them and higher diversity.

For the second PCR, which ran for about 6 to 12 cycles, a sample-barcoded 5' primer and a J-beta primer mix were used. Each cDNA molecule carried a tag from a template-switch adaptor that contained 12 random nucleotides. Each CDR3 protein is one row after TCRdb ran MiXCR on the 5' RACE reads. This sample has some 800,000 distinct CDR3 sequences, with approximately 44% found just once. To note about this clonotype: Its specificity is not known.

V was shortened by 5 bases and J by 9 bases, with 14 bases between the two germline ends. CDR1 is MDHEN and CDR2 is SYDVKM in the germline V gene. The CDR3 is made up of 13 amino acids. The TCR comes from a man between 60 and 75 years old in good health. Sequenced input: blood. V usage is TRBV28 and J usage is TRBJ1-5, with a possible D match to TRBD1 (6 bases). In DNA form, the CDR3 reads TGTGCCAGCAGTAAAGCAGGGGAACCGCCCCAGCATTTT. Translation gives CASSKAGEPPQHF.